These 17 T cell receptor beta chains share one sample of origin, sequenced in a study of shared clonotypes between healthy human individuals. Produced via immunoSEQ multiplex PCR; TCRdb's table is partial and in-frame only. This sample has roughly 2.2 million clones, with about nine tenths found just once. The specimen was naive CD4+ T cells from PBMCs. Subset given: CD45RA+ positively selected. These receptors were collected from a man between 18 and 29 years old in good health. Some clones in this sample may be carry-over from other donors' samples.

The chain employs TRBV5-4 and TRBJ1-3; no reliable D call. The V gene lost 1 base and the J gene lost 3 bases, with 8 bases spanning the gap. This CDR3 region has 14 residues. CDR1 SGHNT and CDR2 YYREEE come from the germline V gene (reference sequence). This CDR3 reads CASSLNVGGNTIYF. The CDR3 DNA follows: TGTGCCAGCAGCTTGAATGTAGGTGGAAACACCATATATTTT.

The genes are TRBV29-1 and TRBJ2-5; D is unresolved. The germline V gene has CDR1 SQVTM and CDR2 ANQGSEA. The CDR3 has 14 residues. V was cut by 5 bases and J by 1 base, with 14 bases left in between. This CDR3 reads CSVTSLIRQETQYF. CDR3 coding DNA: TGCAGCGTTACATCCCTGATACGCCAAGAGACCCAGTACTTC.

As to this clone: Other DNA variants within this sample encode the same CDR3. J is TRBJ2-1 and V is TRBV5-6, with D maybe TRBD1 (5 bases). The CDR3 runs to 15 residues. V lost 1 base and J 0 bases, leaving 8 bases between the germline ends. Germline V gene sequence: CDR1 SGHDT, CDR2 YYEEEE. CDR3 sequence reads: CASSLRGGSYNEQFF. The CDR3 DNA reads as TGTGCCAGCAGCTTGAGGGGCGGCTCCTACAATGAGCAGTTCTTC. Combining the CDR3 with reference TRBV5-6 and TRBJ2-1 gives the whole variable domain DAGVTQSPTHLIKTRGQQVTLRCSPKSGHDTVSWYQQALGQGPQFIFQYYEEEERQRGNFPDRFSGHQFPNYSSELNVNALLLGDSALYLCASSLRGGSYNEQFFGPGTRLTVL.

This rearrangement joins TRBV2 to TRBJ1-1; the D is unclear. CDR1 and CDR2 (germline): SNHLY, FYNNEI. The CDR3 totals 13 residues. V dropped 8 bases and J dropped 4 bases, with 14 bases sitting between them. DNA for the CDR3: TGTGCCAGCGTTTCTTACGAGGGCACTGAAGCTTTCTTT. This translates into CASVSYEGTEAFF.

The chain carries TRBV5-6 and TRBJ1-4; D perhaps matches TRBD1 (5 bases). CDR3 length equals 16 residues. Trimming took 4 bases from V and 6 from J, leaving 19 bases between them. The germline CDR1 and CDR2 sequences are SGHDT and YYEEEE. This chain's CDR3 is CASSIRGAMHHEKLFF. CDR3 sequence (DNA): TGTGCCAGCAGCATCCGAGGGGCGATGCACCATGAAAAACTGTTTTTT. The variable domain in full, with the rest retrieved from reference TRBV5-6 and TRBJ1-4, is DAGVTQSPTHLIKTRGQQVTLRCSPKSGHDTVSWYQQALGQGPQFIFQYYEEEERQRGNFPDRFSGHQFPNYSSELNVNALLLGDSALYLCASSIRGAMHHEKLFFGSGTQLSVL.

The genes are TRBV5-1 and TRBJ2-7; maybe TRBD2 (6 bases). The length of the CDR3 is 15 residues. Trimming shortened V by 0 bases and J by 2 bases, and 12 bases separated the two germline ends. Germline values: CDR1 SGHRS, CDR2 YFSETQ. The CDR3 coding sequence is TGCGCCAGCAGCTTGGCTGGCGGGGCCCCCTACGAGCAGTACTTC. It encodes CASSLAGGAPYEQYF.

The V and J genes are TRBV28 and TRBJ1-2, with no clear D. Germline-derived CDR1 and CDR2 are MDHEN and SYDVKM. V was pared by 3 bases and J by 8 bases, with 13 bases between. This CDR3 is built from 13 residues. The CDR3 here is CASSLSREGGYTF. The CDR3 region has the DNA TGTGCCAGCAGTTTGAGCCGGGAGGGAGGCTACACCTTC.

The chain employs TRBV28 and TRBJ2-4; 7 bases are a match to TRBD1. This CDR3 has 17 amino acids. Germline values: CDR1 MDHEN, CDR2 SYDVKM. V was pared by 5 bases and J by 10 bases, with 20 bases of the junction left unmatched. This CDR3 reads CASSPGTASSHGKIQYF. The DNA of the CDR3 is TGTGCCAGCAGTCCGGGGACAGCGTCTAGCCATGGGAAGATTCAGTACTTC.

This chain links TRBV5-1 with TRBJ2-5, with D possibly TRBD2 on 6 matching bases. V was cut by 4 bases and J by 2 bases, with 12 bases left in between. From germline, CDR1 is SGHRS and CDR2 YFSETQ. The CDR3 spans 14 residues. CDR3 bases: TGCGCCAGCAGCAAACCCGGACTACAAGAGACCCAGTACTTC. It translates to CASSKPGLQETQYF.

In this sample, this clone turned up a few times. The chain is built from TRBV6-1 and TRBJ2-7; 11 bases are shared with TRBD1. J gave up 6 bases and V 0 bases, and 1 base lay outside the gene matches. This CDR3 comprises 14 residues. The germline V gene has CDR1 MNHNS and CDR2 SASEGT. As DNA, the CDR3 is TGTGCCAGCAGTGAAGCAGGGACAGGGGGCGAGCAGTACTTC. It codes for CASSEAGTGGEQYF.

The genes are TRBV5-1 and TRBJ1-1; the D gene is possibly TRBD1 (5 bases). V dropped 6 bases and J dropped 1 base, with 13 bases sitting between them. In germline, CDR1 is SGHRS, CDR2 YFSETQ. This CDR3 is 14 amino acids long. The CDR3, as DNA: TGCGCCAGCAACAGAGCGGGGGGGAACACTGAAGCTTTCTTT. The encoded protein is CASNRAGGNTEAFF.

This clone was seen only once. The genes are TRBV18 and TRBJ1-1; 8 bases are shared with TRBD1. Trimming took 0 bases from V and 9 from J; bases not matched to a gene: 12. The length of the CDR3 is 16 residues. Germline CDR1 and CDR2: KGHSH and LQKENI. As DNA, the CDR3 is TGTGCCAGCTCACCACCGACTTCGGACAGGGCGCGTAAAGCTTTCTTT. This encodes CASSPPTSDRARKAFF.

This rearrangement joins TRBV7-9 to TRBJ2-2; no clear D gene. CDR1 and CDR2 from the germline V gene are SEHNR and FQNEAQ (reference sequence). V gave up 5 bases and J gave up 8 bases, with 15 bases separating them. The CDR3 is made up of 14 amino acids. CDR3 DNA: TGTGCCAGCAGCCAAAATTTGGTGGGAGGGGAGCTGTTTTTT. Residues: CASSQNLVGGELFF. The full variable domain, in which reference TRBV7-9 and TRBJ2-2 provide the parts outside the CDR3, is DTGVSQNPRHKITKRGQNVTFRCDPISEHNRLYWYRQTLGQGPEFLTYFQNEAQLEKSRLLSDRFSAERPKGSFSTLEIQRTEQGDSAMYLCASSQNLVGGELFFGEGSRLTVL.

Of note for this clone: Different DNA sequences within this sample yield the same CDR3. The V gene is TRBV19, the J gene TRBJ2-5, with a tentative D call TRBD1 (6 bases). V lost 3 bases and J lost 5, with 10 bases in between. This CDR3 is built from 13 residues. Germline V gene data show CDR1 as LNHDA and CDR2 as SQIVND (reference sequence). CDR3 sequence: CASSIRGRETQYF. The CDR3 nucleotides read TGTGCCAGTAGTATCAGGGGCCGGGAGACCCAGTACTTC.

J is TRBJ1-2 and V is TRBV19, with a tentative D call TRBD1 (6 bases). Trimming stripped 7 bases from V and 3 bases from J, with 12 bases between. Looked up from germline, CDR1 is LNHDA and CDR2 is SQIVND (reference sequence). The CDR3 extends over 13 amino acids. The CDR3 DNA reads TGTGCCAGTAATTCGGACAGATACTATGGCTACACCTTC. Its protein product is CASNSDRYYGYTF.

This clone showed up just once. The chain carries TRBV27 and TRBJ1-1; no clear D. V was cut by 3 bases and J by 1 base, with 6 bases left in between. Germline-derived CDR1 and CDR2 are MNHEY and SMNVEV (reference sequence). The CDR3 runs to 13 residues. Written as DNA, the CDR3 is TGTGCCAGCAGTTTCGCCTGGAACACTGAAGCTTTCTTT. Translating it yields CASSFAWNTEAFF.

V and J are TRBV5-1 and TRBJ2-1; 7 positions agree with TRBD2. V lost 4 bases and J lost 0; bases outside the gene matches: 13. Per germline, CDR1 SGHRS and CDR2 YFSETQ. The CDR3 length is 18 residues. CDR3 sequence (DNA): TGCGCCAGCAGCGGAGTAACTAGCGCAATAAGCTCCTACAATGAGCAGTTCTTC. Its protein is CASSGVTSAISSYNEQFF. Full variable domain (missing parts from reference TRBV5-1 and TRBJ2-1): KAGVTQTPRYLIKTRGQQVTLSCSPISGHRSVSWYQQTPGQGLQFLFEYFSETQRNKGNFPGRFSGRQFSNSRSEMNVSTLELGDSALYLCASSGVTSAISSYNEQFFGPGTRLTVL.